This TCR beta chain was documented in a study of blood T cells in healthy people across ages. A second PCR of about 7 to 12 cycles used a sample-barcoded 5' primer and a J-beta primer mix. TCRdb reanalysed the 5' RACE reads using MiXCR and keeps one entry per CDR3 protein. The data hold about a million distinct CDR3 sequences, with 51% observed a single time. The length of the CDR3 is 15 residues. From germline, CDR1 is DFQATT and CDR2 SNEGSKA (reference sequence). This clonotype originated in a woman aged 55-75 years in good health. The chain couples TRBV20-1 to TRBJ2-5, with D tentatively TRBD2 (5 bases). Matching the DNA end better, TRBJ2-7 makes the J call doubtful. Sequencing was performed on blood. The CDR3 is CSAPIWEQMSSEQYF. The CDR3 region has the DNA TGCAGTGCCCCGATATGGGAGCAAATGTCATCCGAGCAGTACTTC.